A single sample is the source of the 10 T cell receptor beta chains below, sequenced in a study of blood T cell repertoires in COVID-19. Profiled with immunoSEQ multiplex PCR; TCRdb holds only in-frame clones, not every one. The table includes 110,000 to 150,000 clones, around 78% detected once. Source material: peripheral blood. The receptors come from an older woman with acute or convalescent COVID-19.

The chain is built from TRBV28 and TRBJ2-6; TRBD2 matches 9 bases. The CDR3 extends over 18 amino acids. In germline, CDR1 is MDHEN, CDR2 SYDVKM. V lost 1 base, J lost 4 bases, and 8 bases stayed unmatched. CDR3 in DNA: TGTGCCAGCAGTTTATTTCGCGGGAGGGCGGCCGGGGCCAACGTCCTGACTTTC. It encodes CASSLFRGRAAGANVLTF.

J is TRBJ2-7 and V is TRBV3-1 (or the pseudogene TRBV3-2); D call uncertain. The V and J ends lost 1 base and 1 base respectively, with 8 bases between them. CDR1 LGHDT and CDR2 YNNKEL come from the germline V gene (reference sequence). The CDR3 runs 14 residues. The chain's CDR3 is CASSQVRGSYEQYF. DNA of the CDR3: TGTGCCAGCAGCCAAGTGCGTGGTTCCTACGAGCAGTACTTC.

The genes are TRBV7-2 and TRBJ1-1; weak D call: TRBD1 (5 bases). V gave up 3 bases and J gave up 1 base, with 9 bases separating them. The CDR3 is made up of 14 amino acids. Germline assignment: CDR1 SGHTA and CDR2 FQGNSA. The chain's CDR3 is CASSFGRANTEAFF. In DNA, the CDR3 is TGTGCCAGCAGCTTTGGCAGGGCGAACACTGAAGCTTTCTTT.

The CDR3 loop is CASSRRTGSYNEQFF. The CDR3 bases are TGTGCCAGCAGCCGCCGGACTGGCTCCTACAATGAGCAGTTCTTC. The V gene is TRBV14, the J gene TRBJ2-1; D is possibly TRBD2 (5 bases). This CDR3 spans 15 amino acids. V lost 4 bases, J lost 0 bases, and 10 bases lay in between. Germline V lookup: CDR1 SGHDN, CDR2 FVKESK.

This chain links TRBV4-2 with TRBJ2-3; perhaps TRBD2 as D (5 bases). V was cut by 4 bases and J by 2 bases, with 19 bases left in between. Germline V gene data show CDR1 as LGHNA and CDR2 as YNFKEQ. There are 17 residues in the CDR3. CDR3 coding DNA: TGTGCCAGCAGCCTAGCGCTCGGGCCCGTGGTCACAGATACGCAGTATTTT. Translating it yields CASSLALGPVVTDTQYF.

The chain has TRBV25-1 and TRBJ1-1, with 9 bases that match TRBD1. This CDR3 contains 14 residues. After removal of 4 bases from V and 4 bases from J, the junction contained 4 bases not matched to a gene. CDR1 MGHDK and CDR2 SYGVNS come from the germline V gene. The CDR3 DNA reads TGTGCCAGCAGTGGCAAGGGACAGGGCACTGAAGCTTTCTTT. Translation gives CASSGKGQGTEAFF.

This clone was seen a few times. This sequence joins TRBV2 and TRBJ2-7; 7 bases fit TRBD2. Trimming cost V 11 bases and J 4 bases; bases outside gene matches: 14. From germline, CDR1 is SNHLY and CDR2 FYNNEI. This CDR3 comprises 14 residues. The CDR3 DNA sequence: TGTGCCTGCCCGATTGCGGGAGCCCCATACGAGCAGTACTTC. This translates into CACPIAGAPYEQYF.

V gene TRBV4-2 combines with J gene TRBJ2-7; TRBD1 aligns across 9 bases. The CDR3 loop spans 17 amino acids. V was clipped by 4 bases and J by 0 bases; unmatched bases: 10. CDR1 is LGHNA and CDR2 is YNFKEQ in the germline V gene. The CDR3 sequence: CASSLRTGGGSSYEQYF. The CDR3 DNA sequence: TGTGCCAGCAGCCTACGAACAGGGGGCGGGAGCTCCTACGAGCAGTACTTC.

This clone has just a few counts. V is TRBV28 and J is TRBJ1-5; 8 nucleotides match TRBD1. Unmatched junction bases numbered 5, after V lost 2 bases and J lost 5 bases. CDR1 is MDHEN and CDR2 is SYDVKM in the germline V gene. The CDR3 loop spans 15 amino acids. CDR3 DNA: TGTGCCAGCAGTTTAACGGCAGGGGGCCATCAGCCCCAGCATTTT. Protein sequence: CASSLTAGGHQPQHF. Full variable domain (remainder filled in from reference TRBV28 and TRBJ1-5): DVKVTQSSRYLVKRTGEKVFLECVQDMDHENMFWYRQDPGLGLRLIYFSYDVKMKEKGDIPEGYSVSREKKERFSLILESASTNQTSMYLCASSLTAGGHQPQHFGDGTRLSIL.

This clone was counted a few times. This sequence joins TRBV6-5 and TRBJ2-7, with 7 bases fitting TRBD1. The CDR3 spans 11 residues. Germline assignment: CDR1 MNHEY and CDR2 SVGAGI. V was pared by 8 bases and J by 2 bases, with 0 bases of the junction left unmatched. For the CDR3, the DNA is TGTGCCAGCGGACAGGCCTACGAGCAGTACTTC. It is translated as CASGQAYEQYF.